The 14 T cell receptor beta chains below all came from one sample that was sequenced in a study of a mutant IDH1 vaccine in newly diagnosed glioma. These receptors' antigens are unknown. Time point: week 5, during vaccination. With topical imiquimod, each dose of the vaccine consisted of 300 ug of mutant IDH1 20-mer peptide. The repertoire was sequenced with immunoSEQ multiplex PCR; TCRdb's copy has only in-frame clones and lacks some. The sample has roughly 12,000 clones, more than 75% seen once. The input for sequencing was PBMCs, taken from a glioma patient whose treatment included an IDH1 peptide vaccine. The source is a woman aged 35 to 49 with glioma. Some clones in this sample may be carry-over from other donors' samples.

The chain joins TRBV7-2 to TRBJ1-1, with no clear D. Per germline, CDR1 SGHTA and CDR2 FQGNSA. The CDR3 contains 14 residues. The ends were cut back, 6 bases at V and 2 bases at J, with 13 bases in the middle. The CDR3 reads CASSSWPYNTEAFF. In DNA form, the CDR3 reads TGTGCCAGCAGTTCTTGGCCATATAACACTGAAGCTTTCTTT.

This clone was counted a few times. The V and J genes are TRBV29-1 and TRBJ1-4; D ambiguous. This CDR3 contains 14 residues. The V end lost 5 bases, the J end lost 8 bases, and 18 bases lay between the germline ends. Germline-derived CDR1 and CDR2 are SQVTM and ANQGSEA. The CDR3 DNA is TGCAGCGTTCGCCAGGACCAAGTGAGGGAAAAACTGTTTTTT. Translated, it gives CSVRQDQVREKLFF.

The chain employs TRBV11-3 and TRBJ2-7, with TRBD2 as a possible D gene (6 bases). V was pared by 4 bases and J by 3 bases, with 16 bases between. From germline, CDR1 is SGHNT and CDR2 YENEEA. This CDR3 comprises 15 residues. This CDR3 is CASSSGSLSFYEQYF. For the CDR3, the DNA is TGTGCCAGCAGCTCCGGGAGCCTTTCGTTCTACGAGCAGTACTTC.

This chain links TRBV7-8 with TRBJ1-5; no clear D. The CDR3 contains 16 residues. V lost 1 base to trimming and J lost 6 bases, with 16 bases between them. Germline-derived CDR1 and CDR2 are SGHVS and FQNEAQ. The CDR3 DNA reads TGTGCCAGCAGCTTAGGCGTAGGTCCCTCGGTTCAGCCCCAGCATTTT. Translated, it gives CASSLGVGPSVQPQHF.

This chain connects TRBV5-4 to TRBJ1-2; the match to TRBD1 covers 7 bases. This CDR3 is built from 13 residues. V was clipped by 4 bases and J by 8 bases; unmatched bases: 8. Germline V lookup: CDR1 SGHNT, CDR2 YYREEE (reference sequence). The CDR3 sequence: CASSPTGFGGYTF. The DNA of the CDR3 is TGTGCCAGCAGCCCGACAGGGTTCGGAGGCTACACCTTC.

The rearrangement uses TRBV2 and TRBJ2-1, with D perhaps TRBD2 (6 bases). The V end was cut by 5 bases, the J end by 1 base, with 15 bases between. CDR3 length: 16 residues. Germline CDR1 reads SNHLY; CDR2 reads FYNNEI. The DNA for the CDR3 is TGTGCCAGCAGTTACTCGGGACTCAGTTCCTACAATGAGCAGTTCTTC. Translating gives CASSYSGLSSYNEQFF.

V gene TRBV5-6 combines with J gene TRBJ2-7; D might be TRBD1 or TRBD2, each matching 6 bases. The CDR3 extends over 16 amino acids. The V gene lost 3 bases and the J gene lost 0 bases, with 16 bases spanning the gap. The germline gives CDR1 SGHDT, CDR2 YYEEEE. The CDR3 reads CASSWLKGGISYEQYF. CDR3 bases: TGTGCCAGCAGCTGGCTAAAGGGGGGCATCTCCTACGAGCAGTACTTC.

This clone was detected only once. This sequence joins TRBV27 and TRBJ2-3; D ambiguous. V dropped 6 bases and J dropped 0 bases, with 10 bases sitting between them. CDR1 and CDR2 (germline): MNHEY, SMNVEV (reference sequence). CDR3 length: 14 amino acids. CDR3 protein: CASRGSGSTDTQYF. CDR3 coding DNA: TGTGCCAGCAGAGGGTCTGGTAGCACAGATACGCAGTATTTT.

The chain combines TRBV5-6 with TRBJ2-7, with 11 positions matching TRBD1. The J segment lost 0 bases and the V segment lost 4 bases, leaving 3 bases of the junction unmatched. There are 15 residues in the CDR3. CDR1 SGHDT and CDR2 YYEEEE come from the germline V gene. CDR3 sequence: CASSPGTGGSYEQYF. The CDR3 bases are TGTGCCAGCAGCCCGGGGACAGGGGGCTCCTACGAGCAGTACTTC.

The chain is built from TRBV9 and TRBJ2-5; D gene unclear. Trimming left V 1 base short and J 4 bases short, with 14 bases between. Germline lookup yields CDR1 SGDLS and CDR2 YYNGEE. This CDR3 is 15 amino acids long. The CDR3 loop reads CASSVWWGPGETQYF. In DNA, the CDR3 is TGTGCCAGCAGCGTATGGTGGGGTCCTGGAGAGACCCAGTACTTC.

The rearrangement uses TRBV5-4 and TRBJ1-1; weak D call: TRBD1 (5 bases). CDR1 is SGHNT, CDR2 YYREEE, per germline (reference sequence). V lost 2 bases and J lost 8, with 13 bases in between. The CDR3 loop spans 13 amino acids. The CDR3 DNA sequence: TGTGCCAGCAGCTTTACGGGACTCCACGAAGCTTTCTTT. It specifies CASSFTGLHEAFF.

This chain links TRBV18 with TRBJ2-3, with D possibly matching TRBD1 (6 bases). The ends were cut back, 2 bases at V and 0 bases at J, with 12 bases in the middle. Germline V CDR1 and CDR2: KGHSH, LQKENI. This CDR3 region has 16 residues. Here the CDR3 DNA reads TGTGCCAGCTCACCAGGACAGCTACTTAGCACAGATACGCAGTATTTT. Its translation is CASSPGQLLSTDTQYF.

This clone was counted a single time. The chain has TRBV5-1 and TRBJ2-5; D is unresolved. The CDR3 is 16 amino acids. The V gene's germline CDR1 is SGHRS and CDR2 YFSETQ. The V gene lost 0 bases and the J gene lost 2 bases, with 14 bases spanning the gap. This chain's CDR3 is CASSLGTRPLQETQYF. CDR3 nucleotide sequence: TGCGCCAGCAGCTTGGGGACGCGACCGCTTCAAGAGACCCAGTACTTC.

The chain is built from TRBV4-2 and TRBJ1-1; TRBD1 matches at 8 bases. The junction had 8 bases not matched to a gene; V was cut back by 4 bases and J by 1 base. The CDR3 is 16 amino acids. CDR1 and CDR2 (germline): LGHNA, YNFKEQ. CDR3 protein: CASSPSGDRPNTEAFF. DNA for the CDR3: TGTGCCAGCAGCCCATCCGGGGACAGGCCGAACACTGAAGCTTTCTTT.